Listed below are T cell receptor beta chains from one sample, sequenced in a study of identical twins. TCRdb reprocessed the 5' RACE reads with MiXCR, giving one entry per CDR3 protein. The sample shows around 200,000 distinct CDR3 sequences, about a tenth of them seen only once. Sequencing input: memory (CD45RO+) T cells sorted from blood. The receptors derive from a woman aged 18-35 years in good health. The CDR3 runs from the conserved cysteine through the conserved F or W. A D gene is named only where the DNA matches it firmly. Clone size, where shown, is once, few, many, or a class for clones that have expanded.

>TRBJ2-2|few|-|TRBV27
CASSFRASNTGELFF
TGTGCCAGCAGTTTCCGGGCCTCGAACACCGGGGAGCTGTTTTTT
>TRBJ2-1|many|-|TRBV4-3
CASSQGLAFGNEQFF
TGCGCCAGCAGCCAAGGGCTAGCGTTTGGTAATGAGCAGTTCTTC
>TRBJ1-1|few|-|TRBV5-1
CASSSQGFAEAFF
TGCGCCAGCAGCTCCCAGGGTTTTGCTGAAGCTTTCTTT
>TRBJ2-5|few|-|TRBV20-1
CSALFRGGATQYF
TGCAGTGCCCTGTTTAGGGGGGGGGCAACCCAGTACTTC
>TRBJ2-3|-|-|TRBV20-1
CSARRAGIVTDTQYF
TGCAGTGCTAGACGCGCGGGGATAGTCACAGATACGCAGTATTTT
>TRBJ2-3|-|-|TRBV6-1
CASSPVATDTQYF
TGTGCCAGCAGCCCCGTAGCTACAGATACGCAGTATTTT
>TRBJ2-3|few|TRBD2|TRBV20-1
CSVGGRLTDTQYF
TGCAGCGTCGGGGGGAGGCTCACAGATACGCAGTATTTT
>TRBJ2-1|many|-|TRBV2
CASSEARLNYEYNEQFF
TGTGCCAGCAGTGAAGCCCGACTAAACTACGAATACAATGAGCAGTTCTTC
>TRBJ2-1|many|-|TRBV7-2
CASSLGLYNEQFF
TGTGCCAGCAGCTTAGGACTCTACAATGAGCAGTTCTTC
>TRBJ2-7|many|-|TRBV25-1
CASANYEQYF
TGTGCCAGCGCCAACTACGAGCAGTACTTC
>TRBJ2-4|many|-|TRBV20-1
CSALEMVGERAKNIQYF
TGCAGTGCGCTAGAGATGGTGGGGGAAAGAGCCAAAAACATTCAGTACTTC
>TRBJ2-6|medium-sized|-|TRBV15
CATSRDNSGANVLTF
TGTGCCACCAGCAGAGACAACTCTGGGGCCAACGTCCTGACTTTC
>TRBJ2-2|-|TRBD2|TRBV20-1
CSARGREIGELFF
TGCAGTGCTAGGGGGAGGGAGATCGGGGAGCTGTTTTTT
>TRBJ1-6|-|-|TRBV30
CAWRNGNSIGGSPLHF
TGTGCCTGGAGGAACGGGAACTCCATAGGGGGTTCACCCCTCCACTTT
>TRBJ2-7|-|-|TRBV20-1
CSARDYRSYEQYF
TGCAGTGCTAGAGACTACCGCTCCTACGAGCAGTACTTC
>TRBJ2-3|few|-|TRBV27
CASSWGGGTQYF
TGTGCCAGCAGTTGGGGGGGCGGTACGCAGTATTTT
>TRBJ2-3|few|-|TRBV21-1
CASSKGVAGDTDTQYF
TGTGCCAGCAGCAAAGGAGTAGCGGGGGACACAGATACGCAGTATTTT
>TRBJ2-5|-|-|TRBV6-2/TRBV6-3
CASSYQRLIKETQYF
TGTGCCAGCAGTTACCAGCGGCTAATTAAAGAGACCCAGTACTTC
>TRBJ2-7|few|-|TRBV10-1
CASSDGSHHRYEQYF
TGCGCCAGCAGTGATGGTTCACACCACCGCTACGAGCAGTACTTC
>TRBJ1-1|few|-|TRBV20-1
CSAQGRGRYTEVFF
TGCAGTGCCCAGGGGCGTGGGCGGTACACTGAAGTTTTCTTT
>TRBJ2-7|few|TRBD1|TRBV18
CASSPTGAWYEQYF
TGTGCCAGCTCACCAACAGGGGCTTGGTACGAGCAGTACTTC
>TRBJ2-7|many|-|TRBV10-1
CASRTNSYEQYF
TGCGCCAGCAGGACAAACTCCTACGAGCAGTACTTC
>TRBJ2-7|-|-|TRBV20-1
CSAQSPAFSYEQYF
TGCAGTGCTCAAAGTCCAGCGTTCTCCTACGAGCAGTACTTC
>TRBJ2-2|many|TRBD2|TRBV10-3
CAISGTSGVTGELFF
TGTGCCATCAGTGGGACTAGCGGGGTCACCGGGGAGCTGTTTTTT
>TRBJ2-4|few|-|TRBV29-1
CSAKTGQLAKNIQYF
TGCAGCGCCAAGACAGGACAGCTAGCCAAAAACATTCAGTACTTC
>TRBJ2-7|-|-|TRBV20-1
CSAGRGSLDTYEQYF
TGCAGTGCGGGGCGGGGTTCATTGGACACCTACGAGCAGTACTTC
>TRBJ2-5|-|TRBD2|TRBV12-3/TRBV12-4
CASSFPGGGETQYF
TGTGCCAGCAGTTTCCCGGGGGGGGGAGAGACCCAGTACTTC
>TRBJ1-1|-|TRBD1|TRBV30
CAWRGQGVAEAFF
TGTGCCTGGAGGGGACAGGGGGTCGCTGAAGCTTTCTTT
>TRBJ2-5|few|-|TRBV20-1
CSASHRGQETQYF
TGCAGTGCTAGCCACCGGGGGCAAGAGACCCAGTACTTC
>TRBJ2-1|-|-|TRBV24-1
CATSDSQTERFF
TGTGCCACCAGTGATTCCCAAACTGAGCGGTTCTTC
>TRBJ1-5|many|-|TRBV30
CAWSWTENQPQHF
TGTGCCTGGAGTTGGACAGAAAATCAGCCCCAGCATTTT
>TRBJ1-1|few|-|TRBV7-2
CASSLVGRVGTEAFF
TGTGCCAGCAGCTTAGTCGGCAGGGTGGGGACTGAAGCTTTCTTT
>TRBJ2-5|few|-|TRBV24-1
CATSDAKGSQETQYF
TGTGCCACCAGTGATGCTAAGGGGAGCCAAGAGACCCAGTACTTC
>TRBJ2-3|-|TRBD2|TRBV20-1
CSAHSSSGRGIDTQYF
TGCAGTGCTCACTCCTCTAGCGGGAGGGGTATAGATACGCAGTATTTT
>TRBJ2-1|once|-|TRBV1
CTSGFRDLYNEQFF
TGCACCAGCGGATTCCGGGACCTTTACAATGAGCAGTTCTTC
>TRBJ2-2|few|TRBD2|TRBV6-1
CASTTSGGADTGELFF
TGTGCCAGCACTACTAGCGGGGGGGCCGACACCGGGGAGCTGTTTTTT